The clone carrying this T cell receptor beta chain was recorded at least ten times. The antigen remains unidentified. This entry comes from a study of CD8 T cells in ankylosing spondylitis. In TCRdb, the 5' RACE reads were re-called with MiXCR into one record per CDR3 protein. This table holds 250,000 to 400,000 distinct CDR3 sequences, 11% found once. Study-wide points: Matched synovial fluid from ankylosing spondylitis patients was reported to be enriched for disease-linked clones.

Trimming took 2 bases from V and 4 from J, leaving 18 bases between them. Per germline, CDR1 DFQATT and CDR2 SNEGSKA (reference sequence). The CDR3 sequence is 17 residues long. Specimen: blood, either unsorted or a sorted T cell fraction (not recorded which). The rearrangement links TRBV20-1 to TRBJ1-6, with D possibly TRBD1 on 6 matching bases. The clonotype comes from a female donor with ankylosing spondylitis or in good health (not recorded which). The CDR3 reads CSARIQGSSLYNSPLHF. The CDR3, as DNA: TGCAGTGCTAGAATCCAGGGGTCGTCCCTATATAATTCACCCCTCCACTTT.